This T cell receptor beta chain is from a study of cytomegalovirus exposure and HLA in healthy donors. Study at large: HLA-typed donors were the source of about 85 million unique TCRs held in an early data release.

CDR1 and CDR2 (germline): SGDLS, YYNGEE. CDR3 length: 15 residues. V shed 2 bases and J 10 bases; nucleotides not matched to a gene: 7. Study-level findings and limits: According to the study, around 180 TCR beta chains were cytomegalovirus-associated. Data from an earlier analysis indicated that most TCR beta V segments were productive either about 90% or about 30% of the time.

On this clone itself: Antigen unknown.

60 Vbeta and 13 Jbeta primers were used in PCR. Sequencing used immunoSEQ multiplex PCR; TCRdb keeps in-frame clones, though not all of them. The table has about 130,000 clones, around 70% seen once. Material for sequencing was PBMCs. The J gene is TRBJ1-6, the V gene TRBV9; 9 positions match TRBD1. This clonotype was sampled from a human donor in good health. The CDR3 here is CASSVGQGVGSPLHF. The CDR3 nucleotides read TGTGCCAGCAGCGTGGGACAGGGTGTGGGCTCACCCCTCCACTTT.